The present T cell receptor beta chain was sequenced within a study of control samples from healthy donors and cancer patients. The CDR3 spans 15 residues. The V gene end was trimmed by 8 bases and the J gene end by 5 bases; junction bases not matched to a gene: 4. Germline V gives CDR1 MNHEY, CDR2 SVGAGI. Libraries were prepared by immunoSEQ multiplex PCR; TCRdb keeps only in-frame clonotypes and omits some of them. The profile covers roughly 140,000 clones, with around nine tenths appearing a single time and 4% to 5.5% taken by the ten largest. The sample taken for sequencing was blood. The chain is built from TRBV6-5 and TRBJ2-1, with 15 bases identical to TRBD2. This receptor was identified in a man aged 25 to 40 in good health. Written as DNA, the CDR3 is TGTGCCAGCGCGGGACTAGCGGGGGGAAACAATGAGCAGTTCTTC. It yields the protein CASAGLAGGNNEQFF.